This T cell receptor (beta chain) appears in the sequencing data of a study of T cell changes during pregnancy in multiple sclerosis. This CDR3 is built from 15 residues. Germline-derived CDR1 and CDR2 are SQVTM and ANQGSEA. Trimming left V 1 base short and J 6 bases short, with 16 bases between. The assay was immunoSEQ multiplex PCR, and TCRdb's table has in-frame clones only and misses some. The sample includes some 31,000 clones, 75% to 90% of them seen just once. This chain connects TRBV29-1 to TRBJ1-3; tentative D call: TRBD1 (5 bases). Source: CD8+ T cells from peripheral blood mononuclear cells, taken in the second trimester of pregnancy. This receptor was obtained from a female donor with multiple sclerosis, enrolled in a pregnancy study. The CDR3 nucleotides are TGCAGCGTTGAAGTAAATAACAGGCTTGAAAACACCATATATTTT. Amino acid sequence: CSVEVNNRLENTIYF.